The 10 T cell receptor beta chains presented below share a single source sample, sequenced in a study of beta chain features in type 1 diabetes. The authors reverse transcribed all of the isolated RNA, so sequencing captured expressed TCRB transcripts. Assay: immunoSEQ multiplex PCR; the TCRdb copy retains only in-frame clones and omits some. The table records around 500,000 clones, 11% of them present only once. Sequencing was performed on naive CD4+ T cells from blood. The origin of the receptors is a young woman in good health.

This clone has more than one count but fewer than ten. The chain has TRBV18 and TRBJ1-1, with D hard to call. This CDR3 has 12 amino acids. V lost 5 bases and J lost 1, with 5 bases in between. Germline values: CDR1 KGHSH, CDR2 LQKENI. CDR3 in DNA: TGTGCCAGCTCAACGAGGAACACTGAAGCTTTCTTT. The encoded protein is CASSTRNTEAFF.

This clone was seen a handful of times. Other nucleotide sequences from this sample produce the same CDR3. The chain is built from TRBV30 and TRBJ1-5; D possibly corresponds to TRBD1 (6 bases). The CDR3 covers 15 residues. Germline CDR1 GTSNPN, CDR2 SVGIG (reference sequence). V was trimmed by 0 bases and J by 1 base, leaving 10 bases between them. In DNA, the CDR3 is TGTGCCTGGAGTGTTCGGGGGGCCAGCAATCAGCCCCAGCATTTT. It encodes CAWSVRGASNQPQHF.

This clone was picked up a small number of times. This sample also contains other DNA sequences that code for the same CDR3. The rearrangement links TRBV5-4 to TRBJ2-3, with 8 nucleotides matching TRBD2. CDR1 and CDR2 (germline): SGHNT, YYREEE (reference sequence). The V segment lost 0 bases and the J segment 0 bases; nucleotides outside the gene matches: 0. CDR3 length: 15 amino acids. The CDR3 sequence is CASSLASGSTDTQYF. The CDR3 nucleotides are TGTGCCAGCAGCTTGGCTAGCGGGAGCACAGATACGCAGTATTTT.

This chain joins TRBV4-3 and TRBJ2-2; D is undetermined. The CDR3 sequence is 14 residues long. Looked up from germline, CDR1 is LGHNA and CDR2 is YSLEER. The V and J ends lost 1 base and 6 bases respectively, with 9 bases between them. CDR3 region: CASSQGRVSGELFF. CDR3 sequence (DNA): TGCGCCAGCAGCCAAGGCCGGGTTTCCGGGGAGCTGTTTTTT.

The V call is TRBV7-9, the J call TRBJ2-3; tentatively, D is TRBD1 (6 bases). The V and J ends lost 3 bases and 5 bases respectively, with 9 bases between them. This CDR3 is 13 amino acids long. The germline CDR1 and CDR2 sequences are SEHNR and FQNEAQ (reference sequence). CDR3 in DNA: TGTGCCAGCAGCTTGGGGGCGGGAGATACGCAGTATTTT. This codes for CASSLGAGDTQYF.

In its sample, this clone was seen many times. The rearrangement links TRBV7-2 to TRBJ2-5; D is uncertain. This CDR3 is 12 amino acids long. Germline CDR1 and CDR2: SGHTA and FQGNSA. V gave up 7 bases and J gave up 4 bases, with 10 bases separating them. DNA for the CDR3: TGTGCCAGCAACCAATGGCGAGAGACCCAGTACTTC. Its protein is CASNQWRETQYF.

The chain carries TRBV9 and TRBJ2-2, with D unclear. Germline CDR1 reads SGDLS; CDR2 reads YYNGEE. This CDR3 has 12 residues. The V end was cut by 4 bases, the J end by 6 bases, with 7 bases between. CDR3 sequence (DNA): TGTGCCAGCAGCTTACTATCCGGGGAGCTGTTTTTT. The encoded protein is CASSLLSGELFF.

The J gene is TRBJ1-4, the V gene TRBV4-1; unclear D gene. The V end lost 1 base, the J end lost 4 bases, and 10 bases lay between the germline ends. Germline V CDR1 and CDR2: MGHRA, YSYEKL. The CDR3 is made up of 15 amino acids. The chain's CDR3 is CASSQVRRYNEKLFF. Here the CDR3 DNA reads TGCGCCAGCAGCCAAGTTCGACGGTATAATGAAAAACTGTTTTTT.

The rearrangement uses TRBV18 and TRBJ2-5; D gene uncertain. Germline assignment: CDR1 KGHSH and CDR2 LQKENI. The CDR3 is 16 residues long. Trimming took 3 bases from V and 4 from J, leaving 18 bases between them. The CDR3, as DNA: TGTGCCAGCTCACCCCGGCTAAGCGCCAGAGGAGAGACCCAGTACTTC. Residues: CASSPRLSARGETQYF.

The chain carries TRBV7-6 and TRBJ2-3, with 12 bases fitting TRBD2. Germline CDR1 is SGHVS and CDR2 is FNYEAQ. Unmatched junction bases numbered 7, after V lost 5 bases and J lost 4 bases. This CDR3 contains 16 residues. Written as DNA, the CDR3 is TGTGCCAGCAGCCTTGGACTAGCGGGGTCAGCAGATACGCAGTATTTT. Translating it yields CASSLGLAGSADTQYF.